What follows are 10 T cell receptor beta chains derived from one specimen sequenced in a study of blood T cell repertoires in COVID-19. TCRdb keeps only in-frame clones here, not all; method: immunoSEQ multiplex PCR. The sample lists around 190,000 clones, 75% to 85% seen once, with around 6.9% in the top ten. Specimen: peripheral blood. All receptors derive from a man aged 55-75 years with acute or convalescent COVID-19.

The V and J genes are TRBV6-1 and TRBJ2-5; TRBD2 might be the D (5 bases). Germline loops: CDR1 MNHNS, CDR2 SASEGT. The CDR3 contains 14 residues. Trimming stripped 3 bases from V and 2 bases from J, with 10 bases between. The CDR3 DNA reads TGTGCCAGCAGTGAGTCCGGGGTACAAGAGACCCAGTACTTC. The encoded protein is CASSESGVQETQYF.

The genes are TRBV7-6 and TRBJ2-3; a possible D gene is TRBD1 (6 bases). CDR1 is SGHVS, CDR2 FNYEAQ, per germline. Between the trimmed V and J ends, which lost 2 bases and 7 bases, there was a span of 31 bases. The CDR3 is made up of 20 amino acids. CDR3 region: CASSLTVWGGGQTRTNTQYF. In DNA, the CDR3 is TGTGCCAGCAGCTTAACTGTTTGGGGTGGGGGCCAGACCCGAACAAATACGCAGTATTTT.

The chain combines TRBV20-1 with TRBJ2-1; 8 positions agree with TRBD2. Per the germline V gene, CDR1 is DFQATT and CDR2 is SNEGSKA (reference sequence). J gave up 3 bases and V 6 bases, and 4 bases lay outside the gene matches. CDR3 length equals 13 residues. CDR3 bases: TGCAGTGCCAGTAGCGGGATCTACAATGAGCAGTTCTTC. Amino acid sequence: CSASSGIYNEQFF.

The chain uses TRBV13 and TRBJ1-2; 10 positions agree with TRBD1. CDR3 length: 17 residues. From germline, CDR1 is PRHDT and CDR2 FYEKMQ (reference sequence). After removal of 3 bases from V and 5 bases from J, the junction contained 12 bases not matched to a gene. CDR3 sequence reads: CASSFGNDRGLRYGYTF. DNA for the CDR3: TGTGCCAGCAGCTTTGGTAATGACAGGGGGCTAAGGTATGGCTACACCTTC. The full variable domain, in which reference TRBV13 and TRBJ1-2 provide the parts outside the CDR3, is AAGVIQSPRHLIKEKRETATLKCYPIPRHDTVYWYQQGPGQDPQFLISFYEKMQSDKGSIPDRFSAQQFSDYHSELNMSSLELGDSALYFCASSFGNDRGLRYGYTFGSGTRLTVV.

The CDR3 here is CASSFSISGSSYNEQFF. For the CDR3, the DNA is TGTGCCAGCAGCTTCTCGATCAGCGGGAGCTCCTACAATGAGCAGTTCTTC. The rearrangement links TRBV5-5 to TRBJ2-1, with 8 bases that match TRBD2. Looked up from germline, CDR1 is SGHKS and CDR2 is YYEKEE (reference sequence). V was clipped by 2 bases and J by 0 bases; unmatched bases: 7. CDR3 length: 17 residues.

V gene TRBV5-1 combines with J gene TRBJ2-1; TRBD2 might be the D (6 bases). The CDR3 covers 16 residues. Germline V gene data show CDR1 as SGHRS and CDR2 as YFSETQ. V shed 2 bases and J shed 3 bases, with 15 bases lying between them. The CDR3 DNA is TGCGCCAGCAGCTTCTGGGGTGATAGCGGCTACAATGAGCAGTTCTTC. Its translation: CASSFWGDSGYNEQFF.

In its sample, this clone was seen a few times. The CDR3 coding sequence is TGTGCCAGCAGCTTAGGATCGGTAAGGGGGCGCAGGTCGTCTGAGCAGTTCTTC. Translating gives CASSLGSVRGRRSSEQFF. V gene TRBV7-2 combines with J gene TRBJ2-1, with TRBD1 matching over 7 bases. Germline V gene data show CDR1 as SGHTA and CDR2 as FQGNSA. The V and J ends lost 1 base and 9 bases, in that order; junction bases with no gene match: 18. The CDR3 is made up of 18 amino acids.

The CDR3 sequence: CASLPQGDNYFYGYTF. In DNA, the CDR3 is TGTGCCAGCCTCCCCCAGGGGGACAATTACTTCTATGGCTACACCTTC. This chain joins TRBV25-1 and TRBJ1-2; 7 nucleotides match TRBD1. V shed 8 bases and J 4 bases; nucleotides not matched to a gene: 16. The CDR3 runs to 16 residues. The germline V gene has CDR1 MGHDK and CDR2 SYGVNS.

In the case of this clone: Within the sample, other DNA sequences also encode this same CDR3. The chain combines TRBV20-1 with TRBJ1-2, with D tentatively TRBD1 (6 bases). V was shortened by 2 bases and J by 5 bases, with 6 bases between the two germline ends. Germline CDR1 and CDR2: DFQATT and SNEGSKA (reference sequence). The CDR3 consists of 11 residues. The CDR3 is CSARQGYGYTF. For the CDR3, the DNA is TGCAGTGCTAGACAGGGGTATGGCTACACCTTC.

This clone was seen a single time. CDR3 in amino acids: CAISDGSASYEQYF. The CDR3 DNA reads as TGTGCCATCAGTGATGGAAGCGCCTCCTACGAGCAGTACTTC. V gene TRBV10-3 combines with J gene TRBJ2-7, with D unclear. V lost 3 bases to trimming and J lost 0 bases, with 9 bases between them. CDR3 length equals 14 residues. Germline V gene data show CDR1 as ENHRY and CDR2 as SYGVKD.